These T cell receptor beta chains were read from a single sample in a study of graft-versus-host responses after intestinal transplantation. Measured with immunoSEQ multiplex PCR; TCRdb has only the in-frame clones, and not every one. The sample has 75,000 to 100,000 clones, about 93% seen once. Their antigens remain unidentified. Sequenced material: unstimulated CD8+ T cells sorted from spleen or lymph node cells, taken before intestinal transplant. The receptors come from a human donor who received an intestinal transplant. Each CDR3 is given with its conserved first and last residue. Each record gives: J gene, clone size, D gene, V gene, CDR3 protein, CDR3 DNA. The D gene is left open where the match is weak. Clone size is given for some rows only: seen once, a few or many times, or a class if the clone is expanded.

j_gene: TRBJ2-7
abundance: -
d_gene: -
v_gene: TRBV7-3
CDR3aa: CASSSNTGPSYEQYF
CDR3nt: TGTGCCAGCAGCTCCAACACTGGGCCGTCCTACGAGCAGTACTTC

j_gene: TRBJ2-7
abundance: -
d_gene: -
v_gene: TRBV19
CDR3aa: CASTATGGSYEQYF
CDR3nt: TGTGCCAGTACCGCTACAGGCGGCTCCTACGAGCAGTACTTC

j_gene: TRBJ1-5
abundance: -
d_gene: -
v_gene: TRBV27
CDR3aa: CASSFVGGNQPQHF
CDR3nt: TGTGCCAGCAGTTTCGTAGGAGGCAATCAGCCCCAGCATTTT

j_gene: TRBJ2-1
abundance: -
d_gene: -
v_gene: TRBV7-6
CDR3aa: CASSFAGVDNEQFF
CDR3nt: TGTGCCAGCAGCTTCGCAGGGGTAGACAATGAGCAGTTCTTC

j_gene: TRBJ2-7
abundance: -
d_gene: TRBD1
v_gene: TRBV5-6
CDR3aa: CASSGDSRTISYEQYF
CDR3nt: TGTGCCAGCAGCGGGGACAGTAGGACAATCTCCTACGAGCAGTACTTC

j_gene: TRBJ2-4
abundance: once
d_gene: TRBD1
v_gene: TRBV6-5
CDR3aa: CASSRTGYAKNIQYF
CDR3nt: TGTGCCAGCAGCCGGACAGGGTACGCCAAAAACATTCAGTACTTC

j_gene: TRBJ1-6
abundance: few
d_gene: TRBD1
v_gene: TRBV2
CDR3aa: CASSERTGINSPLHF
CDR3nt: TGTGCCAGCAGTGAGAGGACAGGGATAAATTCACCCCTCCACTTT

j_gene: TRBJ1-1
abundance: -
d_gene: -
v_gene: TRBV5-1
CDR3aa: CASSLGGVWENTEAFF
CDR3nt: TGCGCCAGCAGCTTGGGGGGGGTCTGGGAGAACACTGAAGCTTTCTTT

j_gene: TRBJ1-5
abundance: -
d_gene: TRBD1
v_gene: TRBV19
CDR3aa: CASSMTGYSNQPQHF
CDR3nt: TGTGCCAGTAGTATGACAGGGTATAGCAATCAGCCCCAGCATTTT

j_gene: TRBJ2-5
abundance: -
d_gene: -
v_gene: TRBV5-4
CDR3aa: CASSPEASVGETQYF
CDR3nt: TGTGCCAGCAGCCCGGAGGCCAGCGTGGGAGAGACCCAGTACTTC

j_gene: TRBJ1-6
abundance: once
d_gene: TRBD1
v_gene: TRBV10-3
CDR3aa: CATATGLGSPLHF
CDR3nt: TGTGCCACCGCGACAGGGTTGGGTTCACCCCTCCACTTT

j_gene: TRBJ2-1
abundance: -
d_gene: -
v_gene: TRBV29-1
CDR3aa: CSVGLAPYNEQFF
CDR3nt: TGCAGCGTTGGGCTAGCGCCGTACAATGAGCAGTTCTTC

j_gene: TRBJ1-6
abundance: once
d_gene: -
v_gene: TRBV27
CDR3aa: CASSLEFRGNNSPLHF
CDR3nt: TGTGCCAGCAGTTTAGAATTTCGGGGGAATAATTCACCCCTCCACTTT

j_gene: TRBJ2-7
abundance: -
d_gene: TRBD1
v_gene: TRBV6-1
CDR3aa: CASRDRAGSYEQYF
CDR3nt: TGTGCCAGCAGGGACAGGGCGGGGTCCTACGAGCAGTACTTC

j_gene: TRBJ2-1
abundance: -
d_gene: -
v_gene: TRBV7-3
CDR3aa: CASSLSAGNSNEQFF
CDR3nt: TGTGCCAGCAGCTTATCGGCAGGAAACAGCAATGAGCAGTTCTTC

j_gene: TRBJ2-7
abundance: -
d_gene: -
v_gene: TRBV11-2
CDR3aa: CASSLGVEGVYEQYF
CDR3nt: TGTGCCAGCAGCTTAGGGGTTGAGGGGGTCTACGAGCAGTACTTC

j_gene: TRBJ2-1
abundance: -
d_gene: -
v_gene: TRBV19
CDR3aa: CASSIDPGWNEQFF
CDR3nt: TGTGCCAGTAGTATAGATCCAGGGTGGAATGAGCAGTTCTTC

j_gene: TRBJ2-1
abundance: -
d_gene: TRBD2
v_gene: TRBV13
CDR3aa: CASSQIAGGPVSNEQFF
CDR3nt: TGTGCCAGCAGCCAGATAGCGGGGGGGCCGGTTAGCAATGAGCAGTTCTTC

j_gene: TRBJ2-7
abundance: few
d_gene: TRBD1
v_gene: TRBV2
CDR3aa: CASSEWGLDRAEQYF
CDR3nt: TGTGCCAGCAGTGAATGGGGGTTAGACAGGGCCGAGCAGTACTTC

j_gene: TRBJ1-2
abundance: -
d_gene: TRBD1
v_gene: TRBV11-2
CDR3aa: CASSPWDSRTYGYTF
CDR3nt: TGTGCCAGCAGCCCATGGGACAGCCGAACTTATGGCTACACCTTC

j_gene: TRBJ2-2
abundance: -
d_gene: -
v_gene: TRBV27
CDR3aa: CASSPLTSGELFF
CDR3nt: TGTGCCAGCAGTCCCCTGACTTCCGGGGAGCTGTTTTTT

j_gene: TRBJ2-4
abundance: -
d_gene: -
v_gene: TRBV5-1
CDR3aa: CASSSRGDIQYF
CDR3nt: TGCGCCAGCAGCTCGCGCGGGGACATTCAGTACTTC

j_gene: TRBJ1-6
abundance: -
d_gene: -
v_gene: TRBV6-8
CDR3aa: CASSYSGQGPYNSPLHF
CDR3nt: TGTGCCAGCAGTTACTCGGGGCAGGGCCCCTATAATTCACCCCTCCACTTT

j_gene: TRBJ1-1
abundance: -
d_gene: TRBD1
v_gene: TRBV6-6
CDR3aa: CASRTDRGDANTEAFF
CDR3nt: TGTGCCAGCAGAACCGACAGGGGCGATGCGAACACTGAAGCTTTCTTT

j_gene: TRBJ2-1
abundance: -
d_gene: TRBD2
v_gene: TRBV7-9
CDR3aa: CASSSPGTSGANEQFF
CDR3nt: TGTGCCAGCAGCTCGCCCGGGACTAGCGGGGCGAATGAGCAGTTCTTC

j_gene: TRBJ2-7
abundance: -
d_gene: TRBD2
v_gene: TRBV29-1
CDR3aa: CSVEPSGGNYEQYF
CDR3nt: TGCAGCGTTGAACCCAGCGGGGGGAACTACGAGCAGTACTTC

j_gene: TRBJ2-1
abundance: -
d_gene: TRBD2
v_gene: TRBV13
CDR3aa: CASSPTPASGSLNEQFF
CDR3nt: TGTGCCAGCAGCCCAACTCCCGCTAGCGGGAGTTTAAATGAGCAGTTCTTC

j_gene: TRBJ2-1
abundance: -
d_gene: -
v_gene: TRBV29-1
CDR3aa: CSAKASSHEQFF
CDR3nt: TGCAGCGCCAAGGCTAGTAGCCATGAGCAGTTCTTC

j_gene: TRBJ1-6
abundance: -
d_gene: TRBD1
v_gene: TRBV6-1
CDR3aa: CASSEGGQGGSPLHF
CDR3nt: TGTGCCAGCAGTGAGGGGGGACAGGGAGGCTCACCCCTCCACTTT

j_gene: TRBJ1-1
abundance: -
d_gene: TRBD1
v_gene: TRBV6-6
CDR3aa: CASTTGGPGAFF
CDR3nt: TGTGCCAGCACTACAGGGGGCCCGGGGGCTTTCTTT

j_gene: TRBJ1-1
abundance: -
d_gene: -
v_gene: TRBV4-1
CDR3aa: CASSQDWAGLGKTEAFF
CDR3nt: TGCGCCAGCAGCCAAGATTGGGCAGGGTTGGGGAAAACTGAAGCTTTCTTT

j_gene: TRBJ1-4
abundance: -
d_gene: TRBD1
v_gene: TRBV7-6
CDR3aa: CASSGTGGEKLFF
CDR3nt: TGTGCCAGCAGCGGGACAGGCGGCGAAAAACTGTTTTTT

j_gene: TRBJ2-5
abundance: -
d_gene: TRBD1
v_gene: TRBV5-1
CDR3aa: CASSLEQGAGETQYF
CDR3nt: TGCGCCAGCAGCTTGGAACAGGGGGCGGGCGAGACCCAGTACTTC

j_gene: TRBJ2-4
abundance: -
d_gene: TRBD2
v_gene: TRBV5-7
CDR3aa: CASSQPLAGLAKNIQYF
CDR3nt: TGTGCCAGCAGCCAGCCACTAGCGGGCCTAGCCAAAAACATTCAGTACTTC

j_gene: TRBJ2-7
abundance: few
d_gene: -
v_gene: TRBV6-5
CDR3aa: CASSYSITGGYEQYF
CDR3nt: TGTGCCAGCAGTTACTCGATAACAGGCGGTTACGAGCAGTACTTC

j_gene: TRBJ2-7
abundance: -
d_gene: TRBD2
v_gene: TRBV28
CDR3aa: CASSSLAGLHEQYF
CDR3nt: TGTGCCAGCAGCTCACTAGCGGGATTACACGAGCAGTACTTC

j_gene: TRBJ2-7
abundance: -
d_gene: -
v_gene: TRBV9
CDR3aa: CASSSRLREFEQYF
CDR3nt: TGTGCCAGCAGCTCGAGACTGCGAGAATTCGAGCAGTACTTC

j_gene: TRBJ2-5
abundance: -
d_gene: -
v_gene: TRBV30
CDR3aa: CAWSVVRRPETQYF
CDR3nt: TGTGCCTGGAGTGTTGTACGGAGGCCGGAGACCCAGTACTTC

j_gene: TRBJ2-3
abundance: -
d_gene: -
v_gene: TRBV5-1
CDR3aa: CASSLTGADTQYF
CDR3nt: TGCGCCAGCAGCTTGACCGGGGCAGATACGCAGTATTTT

j_gene: TRBJ2-5
abundance: -
d_gene: -
v_gene: TRBV7-9
CDR3aa: CASSLALTETQYF
CDR3nt: TGTGCCAGCAGCTTAGCGCTAACAGAGACCCAGTACTTC

j_gene: TRBJ2-7
abundance: -
d_gene: -
v_gene: TRBV19
CDR3aa: CASRGQTSSYEQYF
CDR3nt: TGTGCCAGTAGAGGACAGACCTCCTCCTACGAGCAGTACTTC

j_gene: TRBJ1-1
abundance: -
d_gene: -
v_gene: TRBV29-1
CDR3aa: CSVEKPTEAFF
CDR3nt: TGCAGCGTTGAAAAGCCCACTGAAGCTTTCTTT

j_gene: TRBJ2-1
abundance: -
d_gene: -
v_gene: TRBV4-1
CDR3aa: CASSIKATGEENEQFF
CDR3nt: TGCGCCAGCAGCATCAAGGCCACCGGGGAAGAAAATGAGCAGTTCTTC

j_gene: TRBJ2-5
abundance: -
d_gene: TRBD2
v_gene: TRBV9
CDR3aa: CASSVGGAGETQYF
CDR3nt: TGTGCCAGCAGCGTCGGGGGGGCCGGAGAGACCCAGTACTTC

j_gene: TRBJ2-1
abundance: -
d_gene: TRBD2
v_gene: TRBV4-1
CDR3aa: CASSQDSSGRAHEQFF
CDR3nt: TGCGCCAGCAGCCAAGATTCAAGCGGGAGGGCCCATGAGCAGTTCTTC

j_gene: TRBJ1-2
abundance: -
d_gene: -
v_gene: TRBV11-1
CDR3aa: CASSLIRQDGYTF
CDR3nt: TGTGCCAGCAGCTTAATTAGGCAGGATGGCTACACCTTC

j_gene: TRBJ2-7
abundance: -
d_gene: -
v_gene: TRBV30
CDR3aa: CAWRVGIAGYEQYF
CDR3nt: TGTGCCTGGAGGGTAGGGATTGCGGGATACGAGCAGTACTTC

j_gene: TRBJ1-2
abundance: -
d_gene: -
v_gene: TRBV27
CDR3aa: CASSLTANYGYTF
CDR3nt: TGTGCCAGCAGTTTGACAGCTAACTATGGCTACACCTTC

j_gene: TRBJ1-1
abundance: -
d_gene: -
v_gene: TRBV5-1
CDR3aa: CASSFQGFGNTEAFF
CDR3nt: TGCGCCAGCAGCTTCCAGGGGTTCGGGAACACTGAAGCTTTCTTT

j_gene: TRBJ2-5
abundance: -
d_gene: -
v_gene: TRBV5-6
CDR3aa: CASSRSGQETQYF
CDR3nt: TGTGCCAGCAGTAGGTCGGGGCAAGAGACCCAGTACTTC

j_gene: TRBJ2-5
abundance: -
d_gene: TRBD2
v_gene: TRBV7-2
CDR3aa: CASSLNQAGGSTRQETQYF
CDR3nt: TGTGCCAGCAGCTTAAATCAGGCGGGGGGGTCGACACGTCAAGAGACCCAGTACTTC

j_gene: TRBJ1-6
abundance: -
d_gene: -
v_gene: TRBV13
CDR3aa: CASSSSRQITNSPLHF
CDR3nt: TGTGCCAGCAGCTCTTCCCGACAGATTACAAATTCACCCCTCCACTTT